What follows is one T cell receptor (beta chain) and its context. Its specificity is unknown. A read error may account for a junction end that differs from germline. CD4+ T cells that had been cultured provided DNA sequenced with the Oncomine TCR Beta short-read assay. TCRdb itself ran the PCR reads through MiXCR, one entry per CDR3 protein. Of tens of thousands of distinct CDR3 sequences listed, less than 60% were seen once; the top ten hold 28%. The treatment is: roughly ten-day PBMC culture with coronavirus spike peptide pools or control peptides (ViraFEST assay). Under the ViraFEST approach, antigen-specific T cells were expanded with peptide pools and TCRs subsequently sequenced. Per well, some 2 million PBMCs were cultured in the presence of 9 to 10 IU/ml IL-2 and approximately 9.4 ug/ml peptide pools. These data belong to a study of vaccination and CD4 T cells after COVID-19. Study-level information: Each post-COVID sample was drawn after diagnosis, and the median interval was roughly 100 days (range 35 to 161).

Germline CDR1 MNHEY, CDR2 SVGAGI. CDR3 size: 17 residues. The sequenced sample was CD4+ T cells from blood, cultured in vitro, obtained before SARS-CoV-2 vaccination. The TCR originated in a human donor who received a COVID-19 vaccine. This chain joins TRBV6-5 and TRBJ1-3; D uncertain. Here the CDR3 reads CASGYSSGISSGNTIYF. The CDR3 DNA is TGTGCCAGCGGTTACTCAAGCGGGATTAGCTCTGGAAACACCATATATTTT.